Below, 6 T cell receptor beta chains from the same sample are listed, as sequenced in a study of blood T cell repertoires in COVID-19. Data came from immunoSEQ multiplex PCR; TCRdb stores just in-frame clones and leaves some out. The sample yields some 220,000 clones, approximately 85% seen once. The sequenced material came from peripheral blood. Receptors originate from a woman in her 70s with COVID-19, enrolled during active disease.

This chain joins TRBV6-5 and TRBJ2-3; a possible D gene is TRBD1 (5 bases). The V end lost 6 bases, the J end lost 2 bases, and 15 bases lay between the germline ends. Germline CDR1 and CDR2: MNHEY and SVGAGI. The CDR3 spans 15 residues. The CDR3 region has the DNA TGTGCCAGCAGAAAGGCCCAGGGATACACAGATACGCAGTATTTT. Amino acids: CASRKAQGYTDTQYF.

The chain links TRBV6-2 or TRBV6-3 to TRBJ2-3, with TRBD1 matching over 7 bases. Germline lookup yields CDR1 MNHEY and CDR2 SVGEGT. The CDR3 contains 15 residues. The trim removed 2 bases at V and 2 bases at J, leaving 4 bases unmatched. The CDR3 DNA reads as TGTGCCAGCAGTTACCTTGGGACAGACACAGATACGCAGTATTTT. Translating gives CASSYLGTDTDTQYF.

Comment on this clone: Other nucleotide sequences from this sample produce the same CDR3. The gene calls are TRBV6-5 and TRBJ1-6; D is ambiguous. The CDR3 is 13 residues long. Trimming shortened V by 6 bases and J by 1 base, and 4 bases separated the two germline ends. Germline V gene data show CDR1 as MNHEY and CDR2 as SVGAGI. The CDR3 spells CASRRSYNSPLHF. The CDR3, as DNA: TGTGCCAGCAGGCGATCCTATAATTCACCCCTCCACTTT.

This chain uses TRBV5-1 with TRBJ2-7; D may be TRBD1 (5 bases). CDR1 is SGHRS and CDR2 is YFSETQ in the germline V gene. The V gene lost 4 bases and the J gene lost 5 bases, with 25 bases spanning the gap. The CDR3 extends over 17 amino acids. This chain's CDR3 is CASSPGPAGGIQDEQYF. CDR3 DNA sequence: TGCGCCAGCAGCCCGGGCCCGGCCGGTGGGATACAGGACGAGCAGTACTTC.

The chain is built from TRBV7-3 and TRBJ2-2, with a tentative D call TRBD2 (5 bases). This CDR3 is built from 12 residues. The ends were cut back, 5 bases at V and 6 bases at J, with 7 bases in the middle. Germline CDR1 and CDR2: SGHTA and FQGTGA. The CDR3 DNA follows: TGTGCCAGCAGCGCCGGGGCCGGGGAGCTGTTTTTT. Translated: CASSAGAGELFF. The full variable domain, its missing parts supplied by reference TRBV7-3 and TRBJ2-2, is GAGVSQTPSNKVTEKGKYVELRCDPISGHTALYWYRQSLGQGPEFLIYFQGTGAADDSGLPNDRFFAVRPEGSVSTLKIQRTERGDSAVYLCASSAGAGELFFGEGSRLTVL.

The gene calls are TRBV27 and TRBJ1-3; D possibly corresponds to TRBD1 (6 bases). This CDR3 is built from 15 residues. Trimming pared 6 bases from V and 0 bases from J, leaving 12 bases between. Germline V gene data show CDR1 as MNHEY and CDR2 as SMNVEV (reference sequence). The CDR3 spells CASRSAQGSGNTIYF. The CDR3 region has the DNA TGTGCCAGCAGATCCGCACAGGGCTCTGGAAACACCATATATTTT.